This TCR beta chain was observed in a study of T cell changes during pregnancy in multiple sclerosis. V gave up 2 bases and J gave up 5 bases, with 9 bases separating them. The CDR3 contains 13 residues. CDR1 is MDHEN, CDR2 SYDVKM, per germline. Sequenced by immunoSEQ multiplex PCR; TCRdb stores in-frame clones only, minus some. The table includes about 50,000 clones, 85% to 95% detected once. The chain combines TRBV28 with TRBJ1-1, with D perhaps TRBD1 (5 bases). The material sequenced was CD8+ T cells from peripheral blood mononuclear cells, taken in the first trimester of pregnancy. This sequence was found in a female donor with multiple sclerosis, enrolled in a pregnancy study. CDR3 DNA: TGTGCCAGCAGTTTAGTCCCAGGGACTGAAGCTTTCTTT. Translating it yields CASSLVPGTEAFF.